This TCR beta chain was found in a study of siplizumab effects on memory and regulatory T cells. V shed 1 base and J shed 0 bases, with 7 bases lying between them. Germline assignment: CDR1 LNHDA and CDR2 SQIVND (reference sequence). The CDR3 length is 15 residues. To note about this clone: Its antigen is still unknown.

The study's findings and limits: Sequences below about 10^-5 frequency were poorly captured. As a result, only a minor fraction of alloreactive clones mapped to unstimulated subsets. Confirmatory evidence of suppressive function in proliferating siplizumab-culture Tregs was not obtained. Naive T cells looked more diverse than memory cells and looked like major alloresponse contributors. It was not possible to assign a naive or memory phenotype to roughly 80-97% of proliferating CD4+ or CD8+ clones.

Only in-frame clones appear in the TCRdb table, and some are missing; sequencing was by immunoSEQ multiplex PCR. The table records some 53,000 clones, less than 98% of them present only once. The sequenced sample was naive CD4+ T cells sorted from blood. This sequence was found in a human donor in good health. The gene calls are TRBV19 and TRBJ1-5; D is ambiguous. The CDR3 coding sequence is TGTGCCAGTAGTATAGTACAGTATAGCAATCAGCCCCAGCATTTT. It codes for CASSIVQYSNQPQHF. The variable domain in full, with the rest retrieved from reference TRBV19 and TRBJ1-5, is DGGITQSPKYLFRKEGQNVTLSCEQNLNHDAMYWYRQDPGQGLRLIYYSQIVNDFQKGDIAEGYSVSREKKESFPLTVTSAQKNPTAFYLCASSIVQYSNQPQHFGDGTRLSIL.